Below are 17 T cell receptor beta chains sequenced from a single sample in a study of cytomegalovirus exposure and HLA in healthy donors (dated by TCRdb to about 2017). The method was the immunoSEQ multiplex PCR assay. A mixture of 60 forward primers for TCR Vbeta segments and 13 reverse primers for TCR Jbeta segments was used in the multiplex PCR. Held by TCRdb, this immuneACCESS table contains in-frame sequences only and omits some clones. Under half of the omission traces to an unresolved V gene where checked; the cause of the rest is unknown. The sample data list around 170,000 clones, and around 77% of these were observed just once. The ten largest make up approximately 2% of the sample. Sequencing used PBMCs. The source of these receptors is a woman aged 25 to 39 in good health and CMV-seronegative.

The J gene is TRBJ1-1, the V gene TRBV5-1, with 10 nucleotides matching TRBD1. The germline CDR1 and CDR2 sequences are SGHRS and YFSETQ. The CDR3 contains 15 residues. J lost 1 base, V lost 4 bases, and 4 bases had no gene match. The CDR3 coding sequence is TGCGCCAGCAGCCCTTGGGACAGGGGGAACACTGAAGCTTTCTTT. Its protein product is CASSPWDRGNTEAFF.

CDR3 nucleotides: TGTGCCAGTTCTCCTACAGGCTATAGCAATCAGCCCCAGCATTTT. This codes for CASSPTGYSNQPQHF. The chain joins TRBV6-5 to TRBJ1-5; a weak D match, TRBD1 (5 bases). V was clipped by 9 bases and J by 0 bases, with 15 bases between them. This CDR3 has 15 residues. Germline V lookup: CDR1 MNHEY, CDR2 SVGAGI.

This clone was detected a few times. This chain connects TRBV10-1 to TRBJ1-5; perhaps TRBD1 as D (5 bases). The CDR3 length is 12 residues. Germline CDR1 is WNHNN and CDR2 is SYGVQD (reference sequence). The V end lost 4 bases, the J end lost 10 bases, and 11 bases lay between the germline ends. CDR3 bases: TGCGCCAGCAGTGCGACAGTGGTACCCCAGCATTTT. The encoded protein is CASSATVVPQHF.

The CDR3 DNA sequence: TGCAGCGTTATGGGGACAGGGGGCCCTGGAAACACCATATATTTT. This codes for CSVMGTGGPGNTIYF. The chain uses TRBV29-1 and TRBJ1-3, with TRBD1 matching over 12 bases. With V trimmed by 5 bases and J by 2 bases, 4 bases remained unmatched. The length of the CDR3 is 15 residues. Germline V gene sequence: CDR1 SQVTM, CDR2 ANQGSEA.

The chain has TRBV5-4 and TRBJ2-5, with 14 bases aligning to TRBD2. The V gene end was trimmed by 3 bases and the J gene end by 5 bases; junction bases not matched to a gene: 6. The germline gives CDR1 SGHNT, CDR2 YYREEE (reference sequence). The CDR3 runs to 16 residues. CDR3 DNA: TGTGCCAGCAGCTCGACTAGCGGGGGGGCCCGGGAGACCCAGTACTTC. Its translation is CASSSTSGGARETQYF.

A few counts support this clone. The DNA for the CDR3 is TGTGCCAGCAGCTTAGGAACAGGGGGCACTAATGAAAAACTGTTTTTT. Translation: CASSLGTGGTNEKLFF. The chain links TRBV7-8 to TRBJ1-4; 9 positions agree with TRBD1. The CDR3 runs 16 residues. With 1 base clipped from V and 2 bases from J, the junction kept 2 bases outside the gene matches. Germline V gene data show CDR1 as SGHVS and CDR2 as FQNEAQ. Full variable domain (rest looked up from reference TRBV7-8 and TRBJ1-4): GAGVSQSPRYKVAKRGQDVALRCDPISGHVSLFWYQQALGQGPEFLTYFQNEAQLDKSGLPSDRFFAERPEGSVSTLKIQRTQQEDSAVYLCASSLGTGGTNEKLFFGSGTQLSVL.

The gene calls are TRBV5-8 and TRBJ1-2; 8 nucleotides match TRBD1. V lost 1 base to trimming and J lost 7 bases; unmatched junction nucleotides: 9. Germline loops: CDR1 SGHTS, CDR2 YDEGEE. The CDR3 contains 15 residues. CDR3 sequence: CASSLYTGGAGGYTF. The CDR3, as DNA: TGTGCCAGCAGCTTGTATACAGGGGGTGCCGGTGGCTACACCTTC.

The chain is built from TRBV10-2 and TRBJ2-7; D is perhaps TRBD1 (5 bases). V lost 3 bases, J lost 0 bases, and 9 bases lay in between. The CDR3 is made up of 14 amino acids. CDR1 and CDR2 from the germline V gene are WSHSY and SAAADI. The CDR3 bases are TGCGCCAGCAGTGACAGGGCCAACTCCTACGAGCAGTACTTC. Encoded protein: CASSDRANSYEQYF.

J is TRBJ1-2 and V is TRBV30; 7 nucleotides line up with TRBD1. The CDR3 length is 15 residues. V dropped 0 bases and J dropped 1; count of bases not matched to a gene: 5. Germline CDR1 and CDR2: GTSNPN and SVGIG (reference sequence). CDR3 nucleotides: TGTGCCTGGAGTGTTACAGGGGTTGGTAACTATGGCTACACCTTC. It codes for CAWSVTGVGNYGYTF.

The gene calls are TRBV5-1 and TRBJ1-2; maybe TRBD1 (5 bases). Germline CDR1 SGHRS, CDR2 YFSETQ. This CDR3 has 16 amino acids. Trimming left V 7 bases short and J 8 bases short, with 27 bases between. The CDR3 region is CASRTRPTTSLSGYTF. The CDR3 DNA reads TGCGCCAGCCGGACAAGACCCACCACAAGCTTGTCCGGCTACACCTTC.

This chain links TRBV10-3 with TRBJ2-5; 7 bases fit TRBD1. CDR3 length: 15 residues. Germline V gives CDR1 ENHRY, CDR2 SYGVKD. V trimming: 4 bases; J trimming: 0 bases; junction bases outside the gene matches: 5. The CDR3, as DNA: TGTGCCATCAGTGCGGAGACAGGGTACCAAGAGACCCAGTACTTC. Protein: CAISAETGYQETQYF.

The rearrangement uses TRBV2 and TRBJ2-3; 10 bases line up with TRBD2. Germline assignment: CDR1 SNHLY and CDR2 FYNNEI. There are 16 residues in the CDR3. The junction had 3 bases not matched to a gene; V was cut back by 2 bases and J by 1 base. The CDR3 reads CASSEYSGGGTDTQYF. CDR3 coding DNA: TGTGCCAGCAGTGAATACAGCGGGGGGGGCACAGATACGCAGTATTTT.

On this clone itself: The same CDR3 also results from other DNA sequences found in this sample. The chain employs TRBV2 and TRBJ2-5; 13 positions match TRBD2. The germline CDR1 and CDR2 sequences are SNHLY and FYNNEI. This CDR3 is built from 15 residues. Trimming took 6 bases from V and 5 from J; bases not matched to a gene: 6. The CDR3 DNA reads TGTGCCAGCAGCGACGGACTAGCGGGGGCGGAGACCCAGTACTTC. It is translated as CASSDGLAGAETQYF.

DNA of the CDR3: TGCGCCAGCCCAATCGGGGGGAATGAGCAGTTCTTC. It yields the protein CASPIGGNEQFF. The J gene is TRBJ2-1, the V gene TRBV5-1, with 7 bases matching TRBD2. V shed 7 bases, J shed 7 bases, and the junction held 5 bases outside the gene matches. CDR1 and CDR2 from the germline V gene are SGHRS and YFSETQ. This CDR3 contains 12 residues.

The chain has TRBV15 and TRBJ1-2; the D gene is possibly TRBD1 (5 bases). Germline CDR1 LNHNV, CDR2 YYDKDF (reference sequence). Between the trimmed V and J ends, which lost 1 base and 6 bases, there was a span of 12 bases. The CDR3 consists of 14 residues. As DNA, the CDR3 is TGTGCCACCAGCAGAGGGGGCGCCCATAATGGCTACACCTTC. Protein sequence: CATSRGGAHNGYTF.

The V call is TRBV9, the J call TRBJ2-1; a possible D gene is TRBD2 (6 bases). The CDR3 loop spans 13 amino acids. Germline CDR1 reads SGDLS; CDR2 reads YYNGEE. V dropped 0 bases and J dropped 5 bases, with 6 bases sitting between them. The CDR3 coding sequence is TGTGCCAGCAGCGTAGGACTAGACAATGAGCAGTTCTTC. Its protein is CASSVGLDNEQFF. The complete variable domain, with remaining parts taken from reference TRBV9 and TRBJ2-1, reads DSGVTQTPKHLITATGQRVTLRCSPRSGDLSVYWYQQSLDQGLQFLIQYYNGEERAKGNILERFSAQQFPDLHSELNLSSLELGDSALYFCASSVGLDNEQFFGPGTRLTVL.

This clone occurred once. CDR3: CASSLGDRGSPLHF. CDR3 nucleotide sequence: TGTGCCAGCAGCTTGGGGGACAGGGGCTCACCCCTCCACTTT. V usage is TRBV5-6 and J usage is TRBJ1-6; 10 bases line up with TRBD1. The CDR3 has 14 amino acids. The V gene's germline CDR1 is SGHDT and CDR2 YYEEEE. Trimming at V came to 0 bases and at J to 10 bases, leaving 1 base not matched to a gene.